These 27 T cell receptor beta chains were sequenced from one sample in a study of shared clonotypes between healthy human individuals. Clones were read by immunoSEQ multiplex PCR, and TCRdb kept only the in-frame ones, dropping some. The sample has about 1 million clones, more than 60% seen once. The sample was memory CD4+ T cells sorted from blood. The subset here: CD45RA-negative fraction. These TCRs come from a man between 18 and 35 years old in good health.

Remarks on this clone: One junction end disagrees with the germline gene, perhaps due to a read error. The chain uses TRBV6-5 and TRBJ1-2; TRBD1 is a possible D gene (5 bases). The CDR3 covers 15 residues. Germline values: CDR1 MNHEY, CDR2 SVGAGI. The CDR3 sequence is CASSYGATEVRGYAF. CDR3 DNA sequence: TGTGCCAGCAGTTACGGGGCCACGGAGGTACGCGGCTACGCCTTC.

The chain joins TRBV28 to TRBJ1-6, with D perhaps matching TRBD1 (6 bases). In germline, CDR1 is MDHEN, CDR2 SYDVKM. V gave up 10 bases and J gave up 5 bases, with 18 bases separating them. The CDR3 is 15 residues long. Written as DNA, the CDR3 is TGTGCCACTCTCCGTCCGGGACACCATAATTCACCCCTCCACTTT. This codes for CATLRPGHHNSPLHF.

The V and J genes are TRBV6-6 and TRBJ1-2; possible D gene TRBD1, 6 bases. Between the trimmed V and J ends, which lost 6 bases and 8 bases, there was a span of 16 bases. The CDR3 is 13 amino acids. Germline lookup yields CDR1 MNHNY and CDR2 SVGAGI (reference sequence). The CDR3 coding sequence is TGTGCCAGCAGAGTACAGGGCCCGGGGGGCTACACCTTC. Amino acids: CASRVQGPGGYTF.

The J gene is TRBJ2-2, the V gene TRBV7-2, with D unresolved. Trimming took 4 bases from V and 3 from J, leaving 6 bases between them. The CDR3 totals 13 residues. Germline CDR1 is SGHTA and CDR2 is FQGNSA. The CDR3 sequence is CASSSLYTGELFF. The CDR3 DNA follows: TGTGCCAGCAGCTCACTATACACCGGGGAGCTGTTTTTT.

V is TRBV5-6 and J is TRBJ2-5; the D gene is possibly TRBD1 (5 bases). V was shortened by 4 bases and J by 2 bases, with 18 bases between the two germline ends. This CDR3 contains 16 residues. The germline CDR1 and CDR2 sequences are SGHDT and YYEEEE. The CDR3 sequence is CASSPLAQGSQETQYF. CDR3 bases: TGTGCCAGCAGCCCCCTCGCGCAGGGTAGTCAAGAGACCCAGTACTTC.

The gene calls are TRBV6-5 and TRBJ2-5, with TRBD1 as a possible D gene (7 bases). CDR1 is MNHEY and CDR2 is SVGAGI in the germline V gene. Trimming took 6 bases from V and 5 from J, leaving 22 bases between them. CDR3 length equals 16 residues. This CDR3 reads CASRYRGGLGGETQYF. The DNA of the CDR3 is TGTGCCAGCAGATACAGGGGAGGCCTAGGGGGGGAGACCCAGTACTTC.

The chain recombines TRBV2 with TRBJ2-4, with 8 nucleotides matching TRBD2. Germline V gene lookup returns CDR1 SNHLY and CDR2 FYNNEI. This CDR3 region has 18 residues. V lost 5 bases and J lost 3; bases outside the gene matches: 15. The CDR3 DNA is TGTGCCAGCAGTTTGACGGGGGGGGGCGGATCGAGCAAAAACATTCAGTACTTC. Amino acids: CASSLTGGGGSSKNIQYF.

This rearrangement joins TRBV12-5 to TRBJ2-2; 7 nucleotides line up with TRBD2. The CDR3 contains 15 residues. CDR1 is LGHNT and CDR2 is FRNRAP in the germline V gene. J gave up 2 bases and V 5 bases, and 5 bases lay outside the gene matches. CDR3 nucleotide sequence: TGTGCTAGTGGTCCGGGACTACCCAACACCGGGGAGCTGTTTTTT. This encodes CASGPGLPNTGELFF.

The chain couples TRBV6-1 to TRBJ2-7; 9 nucleotides align to TRBD1. The CDR3 contains 14 residues. Germline V gives CDR1 MNHNS, CDR2 SASEGT. J was trimmed by 1 base and V by 7 bases; bases with no gene match: 5. The CDR3 is CASKAGTGSYEQYF. CDR3 nucleotide sequence: TGTGCCAGCAAAGCCGGGACAGGGTCCTACGAGCAGTACTTC.

The CDR3 nucleotides read TGTGCCAGTAGTCTGTGGACAGGGGGCGATTCACCCCTCCACTTT. Protein product: CASSLWTGGDSPLHF. The chain links TRBV19 to TRBJ1-6, with TRBD1 matching 11 bases. CDR1 and CDR2 from the germline V gene are LNHDA and SQIVND (reference sequence). Trimming at V came to 5 bases and at J to 8 bases, leaving 5 bases not matched to a gene. CDR3 length: 15 amino acids.

The V gene is TRBV6-1, the J gene TRBJ1-2; 8 bases map to TRBD1. CDR1 and CDR2 (germline): MNHNS, SASEGT. Losses at the gene ends were 3 bases for V and 5 bases for J; bases not matched to a gene: 11. CDR3 length: 16 residues. The CDR3 sequence: CASSEGQGAGSYGYTF. CDR3 nucleotide sequence: TGTGCCAGCAGTGAGGGGCAGGGGGCGGGTAGTTATGGCTACACCTTC.

The J gene is TRBJ2-5, the V gene TRBV6-1; the D gene is possibly TRBD1 (5 bases). Germline assignment: CDR1 MNHNS and CDR2 SASEGT. The CDR3 contains 16 residues. The ends were cut back, 4 bases at V and 5 bases at J, with 20 bases in the middle. The CDR3: CASSVEPAGLGETQYF. The CDR3 nucleotides are TGTGCCAGCAGTGTCGAGCCGGCAGGGCTAGGCGAGACCCAGTACTTC.

This chain links TRBV18 with TRBJ2-7; 9 bases map to TRBD2. This CDR3 region has 14 residues. Germline CDR1 and CDR2: KGHSH and LQKENI. The J segment lost 3 bases and the V segment lost 6 bases, leaving 6 bases of the junction unmatched. CDR3 region: CASSGSGGSYEQYF. CDR3 sequence (DNA): TGTGCCAGCTCCGGGAGCGGGGGGAGCTACGAGCAGTACTTC. Complete variable domain (other parts from reference TRBV18 and TRBJ2-7): NAGVMQNPRHLVRRRGQEARLRCSPMKGHSHVYWYRQLPEEGLKFMVYLQKENIIDESGMPKERFSAEFPKEGPSILRIQQVVRGDSAAYFCASSGSGGSYEQYFGPGTRLTVT.

This rearrangement joins TRBV29-1 to TRBJ2-2; D possibly corresponds to TRBD2 (7 bases). V shed 6 bases and J shed 7 bases, with 21 bases lying between them. This CDR3 is 15 amino acids long. Per the germline V gene, CDR1 is SQVTM and CDR2 is ANQGSEA. The CDR3 bases are TGCAGCGTGGCGCATTCAGGGGCGGGGGTCGGGGAGCTGTTTTTT. Its protein product is CSVAHSGAGVGELFF.

Turning to this clone: A junction end diverges from the germline sequence, so it may reflect a read error. The chain joins TRBV7-7 to TRBJ2-5; 8 bases agree with TRBD1. CDR1 is SSHAT and CDR2 is FNYEAQ in the germline V gene (reference sequence). The CDR3 is 14 amino acids. CDR3 nucleotides: TGTGCTAGCAGCCCCCAGGGGGCGAGGGAGACCCAGTACTTC. Translated: CASSPQGARETQYF.

The rearrangement joins TRBV9 to TRBJ1-6; D call uncertain. The CDR3 runs 15 residues. Trimming removed 0 bases from V and 7 bases from J, with 11 bases in between. Germline-derived CDR1 and CDR2 are SGDLS and YYNGEE. CDR3 in DNA: TGTGCCAGCAGCGTAGAGCCCGGGAGGAATTCACCCCTCCACTTT. Translating it yields CASSVEPGRNSPLHF. Full variable domain (outside the CDR3, taken from reference TRBV9 and TRBJ1-6): DSGVTQTPKHLITATGQRVTLRCSPRSGDLSVYWYQQSLDQGLQFLIQYYNGEERAKGNILERFSAQQFPDLHSELNLSSLELGDSALYFCASSVEPGRNSPLHFGNGTRLTVT.

This rearrangement joins TRBV14 to TRBJ2-7; D is unresolved. CDR1 and CDR2 (germline): SGHDN, FVKESK. The CDR3 extends over 12 amino acids. V was shortened by 4 bases and J by 3 bases, with 7 bases between the two germline ends. The CDR3 spells CASSPDIYEQYF. The DNA for the CDR3 is TGTGCCAGCAGCCCGGATATCTACGAGCAGTACTTC.

The rearrangement links TRBV18 to TRBJ2-2; perhaps TRBD1 as D (6 bases). Germline V gene lookup returns CDR1 KGHSH and CDR2 LQKENI. This CDR3 region has 13 residues. V lost 3 bases, J lost 6 bases, and 8 bases lay in between. The CDR3 DNA reads TGTGCCAGCTCACCCGACAGGTCCGGGGAGCTGTTTTTT. Translation gives CASSPDRSGELFF.

The rearrangement joins TRBV19 to TRBJ1-5, with D possibly being TRBD1 (6 bases). Germline V gene lookup returns CDR1 LNHDA and CDR2 SQIVND (reference sequence). The CDR3 has 15 residues. Trimming took off 4 bases at V and 6 bases at J, with 16 bases between the two ends. CDR3 bases: TGTGCCAGTAGTACCTACGAGGGGGGAGGTCAGCCCCAGCATTTT. This translates into CASSTYEGGGQPQHF.

The rearrangement uses TRBV28 and TRBJ1-2, with 7 nucleotides matching TRBD1. Germline CDR1 and CDR2: MDHEN and SYDVKM. The V gene end was trimmed by 6 bases and the J gene end by 6 bases; junction bases not matched to a gene: 7. The CDR3 covers 13 residues. DNA for the CDR3: TGTGCCAGCAGGCTCGAAAGGGGGCATGGCTACACCTTC. Residues: CASRLERGHGYTF.

CDR3 sequence reads: CASSERGGWGSNQPQHF. In nucleotides, the CDR3 is TGTGCCAGCAGTGAAAGGGGGGGCTGGGGTAGCAATCAGCCCCAGCATTTT. The V gene is TRBV6-1, the J gene TRBJ1-5, with D tentatively TRBD1 (6 bases). The CDR3 runs 17 residues. Trimming shortened V by 2 bases and J by 0 bases, and 14 bases separated the two germline ends. Germline CDR1 MNHNS, CDR2 SASEGT.

This chain joins TRBV27 and TRBJ1-2; the D is unclear. This CDR3 comprises 9 residues. Germline values: CDR1 MNHEY, CDR2 SMNVEV (reference sequence). Trimming took off 7 bases at V and 7 bases at J, with 4 bases between the two ends. The CDR3 reads CASNLGYTF. The CDR3 DNA reads TGTGCCAGCAACCTTGGCTACACCTTC.

This clone was seen more than once but under ten times. The rearrangement joins TRBV4-2 to TRBJ1-3; D is perhaps TRBD1 (6 bases). This CDR3 is built from 15 residues. V gave up 0 bases and J gave up 6 bases, with 12 bases separating them. Germline CDR1 LGHNA, CDR2 YNFKEQ. CDR3 DNA sequence: TGTGCCAGCAGCCAAGACCACAGGGAGGAAAACACCATATATTTT. Its protein is CASSQDHREENTIYF.

V is TRBV30 and J is TRBJ1-4; TRBD1 matches at 7 bases. The J segment lost 8 bases and the V segment lost 2 bases, leaving 5 bases of the junction unmatched. In germline, CDR1 is GTSNPN, CDR2 SVGIG (reference sequence). The CDR3 length is 13 residues. The CDR3 reads CAWSIGGREKLFF. DNA for the CDR3: TGTGCCTGGAGTATAGGGGGCCGGGAAAAACTGTTTTTT. Combining the CDR3 with reference TRBV30 and TRBJ1-4 gives the whole variable domain SQTIHQWPATLVQPVGSPLSLECTVEGTSNPNLYWYRQAAGRGLQLLFYSVGIGQISSEVPQNLSASRPQDRQFILSSKKLLLSDSGFYLCAWSIGGREKLFFGSGTQLSVL.

A remark on this clone: This is likely an artifact of a read error, given a far larger clone one base away. The chain has TRBV19 and TRBJ2-2; 9 bases line up with TRBD2. CDR1 and CDR2 (germline): LNHDA, SQIVND (reference sequence). The CDR3 sequence is 15 residues long. Trimming cost V 5 bases and J 6 bases; bases outside gene matches: 7. CDR3 coding DNA: TGTGCCAGTAGTGGAAGGACTAGCGCCCCCGGGGAGCTGTTTTTT. Translating gives CASSGRTSAPGELFF.

This clone showed up many times. V gene TRBV30 combines with J gene TRBJ2-3; TRBD2 might be the D (6 bases). Trimming took 5 bases from V and 3 from J, leaving 9 bases between them. The length of the CDR3 is 12 residues. Germline-derived CDR1 and CDR2 are GTSNPN and SVGIG (reference sequence). DNA of the CDR3: TGTGCCTGGTCCCGGGGGACAGATACGCAGTATTTT. Its translation: CAWSRGTDTQYF. Supplemented by reference TRBV30 and TRBJ2-3, the full variable domain reads SQTIHQWPATLVQPVGSPLSLECTVEGTSNPNLYWYRQAAGRGLQLLFYSVGIGQISSEVPQNLSASRPQDRQFILSSKKLLLSDSGFYLCAWSRGTDTQYFGPGTRLTVL.

The chain uses TRBV19 and TRBJ1-1, with no clear D. Trimming left V 3 bases short and J 1 base short, with 12 bases between. The CDR3 covers 15 residues. Germline V gene data show CDR1 as LNHDA and CDR2 as SQIVND (reference sequence). CDR3: CASSILSARNTEAFF. In nucleotides, the CDR3 is TGTGCCAGTAGTATCCTGTCGGCAAGGAACACTGAAGCTTTCTTT.